This TCR beta chain emerged from a study of blood T cell repertoires in COVID-19. Study background: Samples representing acute and convalescent COVID-19 were sourced from the United States, Italy and Spain. Sample material is recorded as cDNA or gDNA derived from T cells, B-cell-depleted T cells, or PBMCs.

Study processing details: Nucleated cell counts were estimated from reference gene primer amplification. Only in-frame clones appear in the TCRdb table, and some are missing; sequencing was by immunoSEQ multiplex PCR. V and J calls plus clone size are reproduced from that table; the DNA served to infer D and trimming. The data contain 650,000 to 800,000 clones, around 89% of them singletons. The CDR3 spans 18 residues. Trimming left V 0 bases short and J 5 bases short, with 20 bases between. Germline V gene data show CDR1 as LNHNV and CDR2 as YYDKDF (reference sequence). Sequencing was performed on peripheral blood. The chain uses TRBV15 and TRBJ2-1; weak D call: TRBD2 (5 bases). The origin of this receptor is a woman aged 18-29 years with acute or convalescent COVID-19. CDR3 loop: CATSRDRTYTPTHNEQFF. Here the CDR3 DNA reads TGTGCCACCAGCAGAGATAGGACTTACACACCTACTCACAATGAGCAGTTCTTC.